This TCR beta chain was identified in a study of CD8 T cells in Susac syndrome. General study points: Acknowledgment was made by the study that its TCR sequencing and HLA analysis involved a relatively small number of individuals.

Germline CDR1 reads LNHDA; CDR2 reads SQIVND (reference sequence). The junction had 2 bases not matched to a gene; V was cut back by 2 bases and J by 4 bases. The CDR3 loop spans 15 amino acids. Negative magnetic isolation gave CD8+ and CD4+ cells; FACS enriched CD8+ TEMRA. In regard to this clonotype: What it recognizes is unknown.

An input of roughly 0.5 to 1 ug of RNA was subjected to reverse transcription using random hexamers. Across 54 Vbeta and 13 Jbeta, TCR beta CDR3 was amplified with immunoSEQ multiplex PCR. TCRdb reanalysed the immunoSEQ multiplex PCR reads using MiXCR and keeps one entry per CDR3 protein. The data show about 290,000 distinct CDR3 sequences, over 75% seen once. The receptor was derived from a human donor with multiple sclerosis. The chain recombines TRBV19 with TRBJ2-1, with TRBD2 matching 10 bases. The material sequenced was CD8+ T cells from PBMCs. The CDR3 DNA sequence: TGTGCCAGTAGTATATCAGCGGGAGGGTACAATGAGCAGTTCTTC. As protein: CASSISAGGYNEQFF.